This T cell receptor (beta chain) was retrieved from a study of blood T cell repertoires in COVID-19. Study information: The United States, Italy and Spain provided the acute and convalescent COVID-19 samples. T cells, B-cell-depleted T cells, or PBMCs supplied cDNA or gDNA.

As processed by the authors: Amplification of reference gene primers provided the estimated nucleated cell counts. TCRdb keeps only in-frame clones here, not all; method: immunoSEQ multiplex PCR. D and trimming were read from the DNA, whereas the V and J calls and clone size are those reported in that table. The sample yields fewer than 80,000 clones, about four fifths seen once. J gave up 6 bases and V 0 bases, and 6 bases lay outside the gene matches. The CDR3 totals 15 residues. CDR1 and CDR2 (germline): SGHRS, YFSETQ. The chain couples TRBV5-1 to TRBJ2-4; 7 nucleotides line up with TRBD1. The receptor comes from a human donor in a cohort sampled during active COVID-19. Sequenced input: peripheral blood. The CDR3 reads CASSLEQGSLNIQYF. CDR3 sequence (DNA): TGCGCCAGCAGCTTGGAACAGGGGTCCCTAAACATTCAGTACTTC.